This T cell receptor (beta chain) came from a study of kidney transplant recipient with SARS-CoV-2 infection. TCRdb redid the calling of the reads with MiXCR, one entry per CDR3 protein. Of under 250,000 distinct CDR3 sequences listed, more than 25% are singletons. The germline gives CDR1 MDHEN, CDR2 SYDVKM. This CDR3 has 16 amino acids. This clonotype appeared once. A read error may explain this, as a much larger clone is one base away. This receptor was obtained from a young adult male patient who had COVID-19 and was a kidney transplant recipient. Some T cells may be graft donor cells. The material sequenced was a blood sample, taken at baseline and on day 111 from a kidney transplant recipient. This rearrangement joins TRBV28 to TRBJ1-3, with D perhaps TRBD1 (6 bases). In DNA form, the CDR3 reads TGTACCAGCAGTTCTCCTGGACAGAGCTCTGGAAACACCATATATTTT. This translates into CTSSSPGQSSGNTIYF.